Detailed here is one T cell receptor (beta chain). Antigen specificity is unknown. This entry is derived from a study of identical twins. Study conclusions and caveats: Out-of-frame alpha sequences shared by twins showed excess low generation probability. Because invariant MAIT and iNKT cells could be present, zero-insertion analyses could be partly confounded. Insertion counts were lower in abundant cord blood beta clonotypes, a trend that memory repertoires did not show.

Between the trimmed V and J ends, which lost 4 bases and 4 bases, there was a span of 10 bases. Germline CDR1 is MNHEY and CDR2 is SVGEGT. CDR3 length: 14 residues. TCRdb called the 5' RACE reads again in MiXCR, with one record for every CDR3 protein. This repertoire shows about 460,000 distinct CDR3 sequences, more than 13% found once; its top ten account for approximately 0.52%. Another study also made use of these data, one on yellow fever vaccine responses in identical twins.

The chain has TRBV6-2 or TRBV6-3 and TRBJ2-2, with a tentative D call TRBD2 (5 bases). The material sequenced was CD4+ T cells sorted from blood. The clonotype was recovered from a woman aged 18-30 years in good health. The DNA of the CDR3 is TGTGCCAGCAGTTCCTGGCGGGCCACCGGGGAGCTGTTTTTT. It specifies CASSSWRATGELFF.